The present T cell receptor (beta chain) was sequenced within a study of somatic mutations in cytotoxic T cells in rheumatoid arthritis. Study summary: Patient blood (around 30 ml EDTA) was taken immediately after diagnosis and before treatment. Flow sorting at nearly 100% purity was applied to some V beta antibody-stained T-cell populations, which included V beta1+ cells sequenced for TCRB. Study findings and constraints: It was in rheumatoid arthritis patients, but not in healthy controls, that CD8+ clonality increased with age.

Positive magnetic bead selection was used to isolate CD4+ and CD8+ cells; purity was checked by flow cytometry. Germline loops: CDR1 ENHRY, CDR2 SYGVKD. With V trimmed by 0 bases and J by 4 bases, 6 bases remained unmatched. The CDR3 has 17 amino acids. The protocol was immunoSEQ multiplex PCR, while the TCRdb copy is restricted to in-frame clones and leaves out a portion. The table shows about 23,000 clones, with approximately 84% occurring only once. Of note for this clone: The target antigen is unknown.

The receptor comes from an adult with rheumatoid arthritis. The chain links TRBV10-3 to TRBJ1-5, with 10 nucleotides matching TRBD1. Sequencing input: CD8+ T cells sorted from blood. In DNA, the CDR3 is TGTGCCATCAGTGAGTCTTGGGACAGGGGTGGGAATCAGCCCCAGCATTTT. It codes for CAISESWDRGGNQPQHF.